The sequence of this T cell receptor beta chain was determined in a study of cytomegalovirus exposure and HLA in healthy donors. The V gene's germline CDR1 is SGHDT and CDR2 YYEEEE. The junction had 9 bases not matched to a gene; V was cut back by 0 bases and J by 1 base. This CDR3 has 17 amino acids. 13 Jbeta primers and 60 Vbeta primers were used for the PCR. Libraries were prepared by immunoSEQ multiplex PCR; TCRdb keeps only in-frame clonotypes and omits some of them. The table lists a few hundred thousand clones, about nine tenths of them singletons, with 1.7% in the top ten. Sequencing was performed on PBMCs. The sequence was collected from a girl aged 2 to 10 in good health and CMV-seronegative. The V gene is TRBV5-6, the J gene TRBJ2-5, with 7 nucleotides matching TRBD2. The CDR3 loop reads CASSLGSGGGFQETQYF. For the CDR3, the DNA is TGTGCCAGCAGCTTGGGGTCGGGGGGTGGTTTCCAAGAGACCCAGTACTTC.